These 17 T cell receptor beta chains came from one sample sequenced in a study of PD-1 blockade in mismatch repair-deficient tumors. The method was immunoSEQ multiplex PCR; TCRdb's version includes in-frame clones alone and lacks a portion of them. The sample consists of roughly 48,000 clones, under 85% of them appearing once. Here the sequenced sample was PBMCs, taken before pembrolizumab treatment. Receptor source: an adult with mismatch repair-deficient cancer.

This clone appeared a few times. This CDR3 reads CACDRGTGGDQPQHF. As DNA, the CDR3 is TGTGCCTGCGACCGGGGGACAGGGGGCGATCAGCCCCAGCATTTT. The chain has TRBV30 and TRBJ1-5, with 12 bases aligning to TRBD1. V was clipped by 6 bases and J by 5 bases; unmatched bases: 8. The CDR3 is made up of 15 amino acids. Germline lookup yields CDR1 GTSNPN and CDR2 SVGIG (reference sequence).

The V call is TRBV9, the J call TRBJ2-1, with unresolved D. The CDR3 extends over 15 amino acids. CDR1 and CDR2 from the germline V gene are SGDLS and YYNGEE. The ends were cut back, 4 bases at V and 0 bases at J, with 11 bases in the middle. CDR3 residues: CASSPGSASYNEQFF. The CDR3 coding sequence is TGTGCCAGCAGCCCAGGTTCCGCCTCCTACAATGAGCAGTTCTTC.

This clone was seen once. The chain couples TRBV19 to TRBJ2-7, with D unclear. CDR1 and CDR2 (germline): LNHDA, SQIVND (reference sequence). The V and J ends lost 5 bases and 0 bases respectively, with 11 bases between them. The CDR3 is 14 residues long. The CDR3 here is CASSAGDSSYEQYF. The CDR3 nucleotides read TGTGCCAGTAGTGCTGGGGATAGCTCCTACGAGCAGTACTTC. The full variable domain, with the rest looked up from reference TRBV19 and TRBJ2-7, is DGGITQSPKYLFRKEGQNVTLSCEQNLNHDAMYWYRQDPGQGLRLIYYSQIVNDFQKGDIAEGYSVSREKKESFPLTVTSAQKNPTAFYLCASSAGDSSYEQYFGPGTRLTVT.

V is TRBV30 and J is TRBJ2-1, with TRBD1 identical over 8 bases. V dropped 2 bases and J dropped 10; count of bases not matched to a gene: 4. Germline V CDR1 and CDR2: GTSNPN, SVGIG (reference sequence). This CDR3 contains 12 residues. CDR3 nucleotide sequence: TGTGCCTGGAGTTCTGGACAGGGAGAGCAGTTCTTC. It encodes CAWSSGQGEQFF. Variable domain in full (rest from reference TRBV30 and TRBJ2-1): SQTIHQWPATLVQPVGSPLSLECTVEGTSNPNLYWYRQAAGRGLQLLFYSVGIGQISSEVPQNLSASRPQDRQFILSSKKLLLSDSGFYLCAWSSGQGEQFFGPGTRLTVL.

This chain connects TRBV29-1 to TRBJ1-2; TRBD1 might be the D (5 bases). This CDR3 region has 13 residues. The germline gives CDR1 SQVTM, CDR2 ANQGSEA. Trimming cost V 0 bases and J 4 bases, with 9 bases left between them. CDR3: CSVEEGTSYGYTF. CDR3 DNA sequence: TGCAGCGTTGAAGAAGGGACCTCCTATGGCTACACCTTC.

The chain links TRBV7-9 to TRBJ1-1; the D is unclear. CDR3 length: 14 amino acids. CDR1 SEHNR and CDR2 FQNEAQ come from the germline V gene (reference sequence). Trimming left V 1 base short and J 2 bases short, with 8 bases between. In DNA, the CDR3 is TGTGCCAGCAGCTTAGGGGGTACAAACACTGAAGCTTTCTTT. Translating gives CASSLGGTNTEAFF.

The chain employs TRBV7-9 and TRBJ1-3; D gene uncertain. CDR3 size: 13 residues. V was cut by 5 bases and J by 1 base, with 6 bases left in between. From germline, CDR1 is SEHNR and CDR2 FQNEAQ (reference sequence). CDR3 nucleotide sequence: TGTGCCAGCAGCCTCAGATCTGGAAACACCATATATTTT. Its protein product is CASSLRSGNTIYF. Together with reference TRBV7-9 and TRBJ1-3, the CDR3 gives the full variable domain: DTGVSQNPRHKITKRGQNVTFRCDPISEHNRLYWYRQTLGQGPEFLTYFQNEAQLEKSRLLSDRFSAERPKGSFSTLEIQRTEQGDSAMYLCASSLRSGNTIYFGEGSWLTVV.

This clone was seen once. The gene calls are TRBV12-5 and TRBJ2-1; the D is unclear. Trimming left V 2 bases short and J 0 bases short, with 14 bases between. The length of the CDR3 is 17 residues. Germline-derived CDR1 and CDR2 are LGHNT and FRNRAP. CDR3 in amino acids: CASGLNTALSSYNEQFF. Written as DNA, the CDR3 is TGTGCTAGTGGTTTGAACACGGCCCTGAGCTCCTACAATGAGCAGTTCTTC. Variable domain in full (rest from reference TRBV12-5 and TRBJ2-1): DARVTQTPRHKVTEMGQEVTMRCQPILGHNTVFWYRQTMMQGLELLAYFRNRAPLDDSGMPKDRFSAEMPDATLATLKIQPSEPRDSAVYFCASGLNTALSSYNEQFFGPGTRLTVL.

CDR3 residues: CASSLVTSLGRTTDTIYF. The CDR3 DNA reads as TGTGCCAGCAGCTTAGTTACTAGTTTAGGGAGGACAACCGACACCATATATTTT. The chain combines TRBV11-2 with TRBJ1-3, with TRBD1 as a possible D gene (5 bases). Trimming shortened V by 1 base and J by 8 bases, and 24 bases separated the two germline ends. The CDR3 covers 18 residues. The germline CDR1 and CDR2 sequences are SGHAT and FQNNGV.

V is TRBV7-9 and J is TRBJ1-2; D unresolved. Trimming stripped 6 bases from V and 8 bases from J, with 13 bases between. CDR1 is SEHNR and CDR2 is FQNEAQ in the germline V gene (reference sequence). There are 12 residues in the CDR3. The CDR3 DNA reads as TGTGCCAGCAGTGACCCGTACGGGGGCTACACCTTC. Its translation: CASSDPYGGYTF.

Here the CDR3 reads CASSLGVYGYTF. CDR3 sequence (DNA): TGTGCCAGCAGCTTAGGGGTTTATGGCTACACCTTC. The genes are TRBV7-2 and TRBJ1-2; D uncertain. The V and J ends lost 1 base and 5 bases respectively, with 5 bases between them. Germline V lookup: CDR1 SGHTA, CDR2 FQGNSA. This CDR3 comprises 12 residues.

The chain employs TRBV6-1 and TRBJ1-1; D is possibly TRBD1 (6 bases). Trimming removed 4 bases at V and 5 bases at J, with 17 bases between. Germline CDR1 and CDR2: MNHNS and SASEGT. This CDR3 comprises 15 residues. The CDR3 nucleotides are TGTGCCAGCAGTGCCGGCGAGGGGGGACTGACTGAAGCTTTCTTT. Translation: CASSAGEGGLTEAFF.

The chain combines TRBV6-5 with TRBJ2-3, with TRBD1 matching over 9 bases. The CDR3 is made up of 15 amino acids. Germline V gene data show CDR1 as MNHEY and CDR2 as SVGAGI. V trimming: 2 bases; J trimming: 4 bases; junction bases outside the gene matches: 4. The CDR3 nucleotides are TGTGCCAGCAGTTACGGGGACAGGGCCTCAGATACGCAGTATTTT. This gives the protein CASSYGDRASDTQYF.

V is TRBV19 and J is TRBJ2-1, with TRBD2 matching 13 bases. Germline V lookup: CDR1 LNHDA, CDR2 SQIVND (reference sequence). Losses at the gene ends were 7 bases for V and 5 bases for J; bases not matched to a gene: 2. CDR3 length equals 14 residues. The CDR3: CASKGTSGNNEQFF. CDR3 nucleotides: TGTGCCAGTAAGGGGACTAGCGGGAACAATGAGCAGTTCTTC.

V usage is TRBV5-8 and J usage is TRBJ2-5; 9 bases agree with TRBD2. Trimming took 4 bases from V and 2 from J; bases not matched to a gene: 9. CDR3 size: 16 residues. Germline-derived CDR1 and CDR2 are SGHTS and YDEGEE. CDR3 DNA: TGTGCCAGCAGCCGCGGGACTAGCATCGGGCAAGAGACCCAGTACTTC. This gives the protein CASSRGTSIGQETQYF.

The chain couples TRBV7-3 to TRBJ1-2; TRBD1 aligns across 8 bases. The CDR3 runs to 17 residues. With 5 bases clipped from V and 2 bases from J, the junction kept 13 bases outside the gene matches. Germline V gene sequence: CDR1 SGHTA, CDR2 FQGTGA. CDR3: CASSPQPRDRHNYGYTF. CDR3 in DNA: TGTGCCAGCAGCCCGCAACCCCGGGACAGGCACAACTATGGCTACACCTTC.

This clone was seen once. The chain carries TRBV10-3 and TRBJ1-4; 8 bases fit TRBD1. The V gene end was trimmed by 4 bases and the J gene end by 6 bases; junction bases not matched to a gene: 7. There are 15 residues in the CDR3. Looked up from germline, CDR1 is ENHRY and CDR2 is SYGVKD. CDR3 sequence (DNA): TGTGCCATCAGTGGGGCCCCGACAGGGGATGAAAAACTGTTTTTT. It yields the protein CAISGAPTGDEKLFF.